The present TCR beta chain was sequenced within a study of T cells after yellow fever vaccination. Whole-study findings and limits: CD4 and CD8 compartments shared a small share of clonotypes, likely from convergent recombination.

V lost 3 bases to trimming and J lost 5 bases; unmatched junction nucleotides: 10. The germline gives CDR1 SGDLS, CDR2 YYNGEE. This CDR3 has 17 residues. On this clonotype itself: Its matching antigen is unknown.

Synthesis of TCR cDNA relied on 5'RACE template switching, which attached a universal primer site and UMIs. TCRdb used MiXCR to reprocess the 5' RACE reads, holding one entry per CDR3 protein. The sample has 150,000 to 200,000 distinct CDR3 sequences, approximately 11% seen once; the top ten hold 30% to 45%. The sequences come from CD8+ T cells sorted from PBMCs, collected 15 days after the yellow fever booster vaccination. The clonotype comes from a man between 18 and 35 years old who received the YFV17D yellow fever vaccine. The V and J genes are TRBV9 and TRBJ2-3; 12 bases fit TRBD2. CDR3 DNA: TGTGCCAGCAGCGCCCTAGCGGGGGGGTTCCCGGGAGATACGCAGTATTTT. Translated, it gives CASSALAGGFPGDTQYF.